This entry lists 5 T cell receptor beta chains sequenced from one sample in a study of neurological immune-mediated disorders. TCRdb re-derived calls from the 5' RACE reads in MiXCR, one entry per CDR3 protein. The sample records about 36,000 distinct CDR3 sequences, 10% to 13% being singletons. The source material was PBMCs. The receptors derive from a woman in her twenties or thirties with HTLV-1-associated myelopathy (HAM/TSP).

The sample holds many counts of this clonotype. The V gene is TRBV5-1, the J gene TRBJ1-4; no definite D call. The V gene lost 4 bases and the J gene lost 7 bases, with 17 bases spanning the gap. This CDR3 contains 15 residues. CDR1 SGHRS and CDR2 YFSETQ come from the germline V gene. The CDR3 region has the DNA TGCGCCAGCAGCCCCTCCGTTAGTGGGCGTGAAAAACTGTTTTTT. Translating it yields CASSPSVSGREKLFF.

This clonotype appeared many times. The gene calls are TRBV9 and TRBJ1-4, with TRBD1 identical over 11 bases. Looked up from germline, CDR1 is SGDLS and CDR2 is YYNGEE. The trim removed 0 bases at V and 7 bases at J, leaving 2 bases unmatched. CDR3 length: 15 amino acids. The CDR3: CASSVGTGGSEKLFF. The CDR3 nucleotides read TGTGCCAGCAGCGTAGGGACAGGGGGCTCTGAAAAACTGTTTTTT.

This clonotype was recorded many times. The gene calls are TRBV20-1 and TRBJ2-1, with D hard to call. The germline CDR1 and CDR2 sequences are DFQATT and SNEGSKA (reference sequence). The V end was cut by 7 bases, the J end by 0 bases, with 7 bases between. The CDR3 contains 12 residues. The CDR3 loop is CSDSSSYNEQFF. The CDR3 region has the DNA TGCAGTGACTCTAGCTCCTACAATGAGCAGTTCTTC.

This clonotype showed up many times. The genes are TRBV29-1 and TRBJ2-3, with 11 bases identical to TRBD2. Germline V gene data show CDR1 as SQVTM and CDR2 as ANQGSEA. The V gene end was trimmed by 6 bases and the J gene end by 5 bases; junction bases not matched to a gene: 7. This CDR3 is 14 amino acids long. CDR3 residues: CSVAGLAAVDTQYF. The CDR3 DNA sequence: TGCAGCGTAGCGGGACTAGCGGCGGTAGATACGCAGTATTTT.

This clonotype was picked up many times. V usage is TRBV20-1 and J usage is TRBJ1-1; D perhaps matches TRBD1 (5 bases). This CDR3 is built from 14 residues. The germline V gene encodes CDR1 DFQATT and CDR2 SNEGSKA (reference sequence). V gave up 4 bases and J gave up 7 bases, with 19 bases separating them. The CDR3 nucleotides read TGCAGTGCTAATCATGCCCGGGGCGAGGATGAAGCTTTCTTT. Amino acid sequence: CSANHARGEDEAFF.